This paragraph reports one TCR beta chain. CDR1 SNHLY and CDR2 FYNNEI come from the germline V gene. V lost 4 bases, J lost 1 base, and 10 bases lay in between. There are 14 residues in the CDR3. This entry is derived from a study of blood T cell repertoires in COVID-19. Background on the study: Acute-phase and convalescent COVID-19 samples originated in the United States, Italy and Spain. T cells, B-cell-depleted T cells, or PBMCs provided the cDNA or gDNA that served as material.

Authors' data handling: Using reference gene primer amplification, nucleated cell counts were estimated. Here immunoSEQ multiplex PCR was the method, and the copy in TCRdb shows in-frame clones only, minus some. V, J and clone size were drawn from that table, and D and trimming were deduced from the DNA. Of approximately 41,000 clones in the sample, over 75% are singletons; the top ten hold 30% to 45%. Sequenced material: peripheral blood. The V and J genes are TRBV2 and TRBJ1-1; perhaps TRBD1 as D (5 bases). The receptor comes from a middle-aged man with active or convalescent COVID-19. The CDR3 loop is CASSGRQQNTEAFF. Written as DNA, the CDR3 is TGTGCCAGCAGTGGAAGACAGCAGAACACTGAAGCTTTCTTT.